This T cell receptor (beta chain) was profiled in a study of T cell repertoires in cytomegalovirus infection. This clonotype has a handful of counts. Its antigen is still unknown. V lost 10 bases to trimming and J lost 7 bases; unmatched junction nucleotides: 8. CDR1 and CDR2 (germline): MNHNS, SASEGT. There are 13 residues in the CDR3. Each CDR3 protein gets one entry after TCRdb re-called the reads with MiXCR. The table lists about 920,000 distinct CDR3 sequences, roughly 30% of them singletons. The gene calls are TRBV6-1 and TRBJ2-2; 8 bases are shared with TRBD1. This receptor was identified in a human donor in good health (CMV status not recorded). Some clones in this sample may be carry-over from other donors' samples. Sequencing used cultured CD8+ T cells from PBMCs, obtained from culture after CMV antigen stimulation. The CDR3 nucleotides are TGTGCCACGTATAGACAGGGGAACGGGGAGCTGTTTTTT. Translation gives CATYRQGNGELFF.